Here is one T cell receptor beta chain with its context. Its antigen is unidentified. The CDR3 loop spans 13 amino acids. Germline V gene lookup returns CDR1 MNHNS and CDR2 SASEGT. V was pared by 4 bases and J by 7 bases, with 6 bases of the junction left unmatched. This record comes from a study of shared clonotypes between healthy human individuals. General observations from the study: Rarefaction curves obtained for sorted subsets showed sequencing incomplete despite large depth.

Here immunoSEQ multiplex PCR was the method, and the copy in TCRdb shows in-frame clones only, minus some. The table lists approximately 700,000 clones, roughly 72% of them singletons. The source material was memory CD4+ T cells sorted from blood. Subset given: CD45RA-negative fraction. This receptor was identified in a woman between 25 and 40 years old in good health. This rearrangement joins TRBV6-1 to TRBJ1-2; the match to TRBD1 covers 7 bases. CDR3 bases: TGTGCCAGCAGTGTGACAGGGCTGAGTGGCTACACCTTC. Protein sequence: CASSVTGLSGYTF.